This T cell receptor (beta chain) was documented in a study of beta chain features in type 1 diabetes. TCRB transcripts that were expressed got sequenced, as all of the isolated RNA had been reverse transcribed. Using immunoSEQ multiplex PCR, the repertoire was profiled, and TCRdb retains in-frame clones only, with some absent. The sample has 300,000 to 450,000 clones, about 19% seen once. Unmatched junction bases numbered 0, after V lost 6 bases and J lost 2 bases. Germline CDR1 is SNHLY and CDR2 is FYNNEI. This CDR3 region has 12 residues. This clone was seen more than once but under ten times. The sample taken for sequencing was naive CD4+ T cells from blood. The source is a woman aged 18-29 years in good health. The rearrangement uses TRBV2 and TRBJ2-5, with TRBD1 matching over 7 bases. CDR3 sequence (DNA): TGTGCCAGCAGGGGACAGCAAGAGACCCAGTACTTC. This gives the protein CASRGQQETQYF.